The text below deals with one T cell receptor (beta chain). What antigen it recognizes has not been identified. No base-level quality is on record; no much larger clone is a single base apart. Genomic DNA was isolated from the sorted cells so that the TCRbeta CDR3 region could be sequenced. TCRbeta CDR3 regions were sequenced using the immunoSEQ Assay. TCRdb limited this immuneACCESS table to in-frame rearrangements with V and J called. A share of clones is missing; checked studies link under half to unresolved V genes, and the rest is unexplained. This sample holds about 86,000 clones; 75% to 95% were observed only once. Clones ranked in the top ten supply roughly 8.9% of the sample. The record originates from a study of OX40 agonist ivuxolimab in advanced cancers. Context from the whole study: Ivuxolimab was a fully human IgG2 agonistic monoclonal antibody targeting the costimulatory receptor OX40 (CD134). The paper covers the monotherapy dose-escalation part of the phase I ivuxolimab trial, which included N = 52 patients. Intravenous ivuxolimab was administered to patients every 2 weeks at six dose levels: 0.01, 0.1, 0.3, 1.5, 3 and 10 mg/kg. Of the 50 to 55 patients in dose escalation, around 20 had hepatocellular carcinoma, some 15 had melanoma, 9 had renal cell carcinoma and 9 had head and neck cancer. Partial responses were achieved by three dose-escalation patients, of whom one had hepatocellular carcinoma and two had cutaneous melanoma. The purpose of peripheral TCRbeta sequencing was to test whether ivuxolimab changed TCR sequence diversity and led to clonal T-cell expansion. Patients were allowed to have had prior anti-PD-1, anti-PD-L1 or anti-CTLA-4 therapy, and 30% to 40% of the dose-escalation patients had previously received checkpoint inhibitors. The dose-escalation cohort was about 83% male with a mean age of approximately 60 years, ranging from about 23 to 85.

Unmatched junction bases come to 6, with V trimmed by 5 bases and J by 2 bases. CDR1 SGHNT and CDR2 YENEEA are derived from the germline V gene. There are 16 amino acids in the CDR3, from cysteine to phenylalanine inclusive. The DNA shown is the 48-base CDR3, in frame from base 1. The trial excluded patients who had a history of autoimmune disease or who were on systemic immunosuppression. Peripheral blood for TCR sequencing was collected from all dose cohorts at baseline, on cycle 4 day 1, and on cycle 7 day 1. The samples were taken from a phase I, first-in-human, multicenter, open-label dose-escalation trial of ivuxolimab. Adults with locally advanced or metastatic melanoma, renal cell, hepatocellular, or head and neck squamous cell carcinoma were enrolled in the trial. Before TCR sequencing, CD4+ and CD8+ T cells were separately sorted from peripheral blood. General findings and caveats noted by the study authors: Low levels of normalized T-cell clonal expansion were also seen in some patients who did not respond. At doses of 0.1 to 3.0 mg/kg, clonal expansion of both CD4+ and CD8+ blood T cells was observed from baseline to week 6. On average, CD8+ T cells showed more expanded clones than CD4+ T cells after ivuxolimab. In partial responders in the 0.1-3.0 mg/kg groups, normalized peripheral clonal expansion was found to be among the lowest, especially among CD8+ T cells. Which antigens the clonally expanded peripheral T cells were specific for was not determined.

The rearranged segments are TRBV11-3 and TRBJ2-5; 12 bases in the junction line up with TRBD2. This specimen consisted of CD4+ or CD8+ T cells sorted from blood, obtained in a trial of the OX40 agonist ivuxolimab. This TCR came from an adult with an advanced solid tumor such as melanoma, head and neck, liver or kidney cancer. The encoded CDR3 is CASSPWTSGIQETQYF. The base sequence is TGTGCCAGCAGCCCCTGGACTAGCGGGATTCAAGAGACCCAGTACTTC.